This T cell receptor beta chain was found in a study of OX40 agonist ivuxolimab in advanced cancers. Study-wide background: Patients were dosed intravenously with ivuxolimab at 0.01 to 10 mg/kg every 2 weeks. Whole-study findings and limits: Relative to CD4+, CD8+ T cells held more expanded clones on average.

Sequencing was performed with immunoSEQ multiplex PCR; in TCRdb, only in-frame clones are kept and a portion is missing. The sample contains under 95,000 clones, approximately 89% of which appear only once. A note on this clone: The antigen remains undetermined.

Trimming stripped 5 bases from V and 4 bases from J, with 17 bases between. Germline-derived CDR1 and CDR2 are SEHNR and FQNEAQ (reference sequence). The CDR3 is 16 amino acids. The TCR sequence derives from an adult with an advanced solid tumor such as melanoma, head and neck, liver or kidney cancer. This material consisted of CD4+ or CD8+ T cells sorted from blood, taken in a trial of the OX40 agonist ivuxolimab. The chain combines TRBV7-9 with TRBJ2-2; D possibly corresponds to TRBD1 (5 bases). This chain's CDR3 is CASSPPGFTGTGELFF. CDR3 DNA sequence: TGTGCCAGCAGCCCGCCAGGGTTTACGGGCACCGGGGAGCTGTTTTTT. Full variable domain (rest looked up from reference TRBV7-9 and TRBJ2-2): DTGVSQNPRHKITKRGQNVTFRCDPISEHNRLYWYRQTLGQGPEFLTYFQNEAQLEKSRLLSDRFSAERPKGSFSTLEIQRTEQGDSAMYLCASSPPGFTGTGELFFGEGSRLTVL.